This TCR beta chain originates from a study of OX40 agonist ivuxolimab in advanced cancers. Study information: Antecedent anti-PD-1, anti-PD-L1 or anti-CTLA-4 therapy was permissible, with under 50% having received some.

The CDR3 consists of 16 residues. V shed 5 bases and J shed 0 bases, with 14 bases lying between them. Germline CDR1 reads SGHDN; CDR2 reads FVKESK. Produced via immunoSEQ multiplex PCR; TCRdb's table is partial and in-frame only. Here the sample spans roughly 76,000 clones, around 83% being singletons. The receptor was derived from an adult with an advanced solid tumor such as melanoma, head and neck, liver or kidney cancer. The rearrangement uses TRBV14 and TRBJ1-3; D call uncertain. The sequencing here drew on CD4+ or CD8+ T cells sorted from blood, taken in a trial of the OX40 agonist ivuxolimab. As DNA, the CDR3 is TGTGCCAGCAGCACCCGACTGAAATACTCTGGAAACACCATATATTTT. It yields the protein CASSTRLKYSGNTIYF.